The 4 T cell receptor beta chains below all came from one sample that was sequenced in a study of T-cell reconstitution after alpha-beta-depleted transplantation in children. TCRbeta library construction was performed incorporating unique molecular identifiers. Using its own MiXCR run on the PCR reads, TCRdb lists one record per CDR3 protein. The table shows about 610,000 distinct CDR3 sequences, with roughly 10% occurring only once. The material sequenced was PBMCs from the stem cell graft donor, taken from the stem cell graft. The receptors originated from a human donor who donated a stem cell graft to a child with acute myeloid leukemia.

This clonotype was seen more than once but under ten times. This chain connects TRBV7-9 to TRBJ1-3; 7 bases are shared with TRBD1. This CDR3 contains 17 residues. V lost 4 bases, J lost 0 bases, and 9 bases stayed unmatched. Germline CDR1 reads SEHNR; CDR2 reads FQNEAQ (reference sequence). CDR3 DNA sequence: TGTGCCAGCAGCTCCTGGACAGGTGGTTTCTCTGGAAACACCATATATTTT. Translating gives CASSSWTGGFSGNTIYF.

About this clonotype itself: Germline is not matched at one junction end, which may reflect a read error. The chain links TRBV20-1 to TRBJ2-5, with TRBD2 matching over 10 bases. The length of the CDR3 is 20 residues. In germline, CDR1 is DFQATT, CDR2 SNEGSKA (reference sequence). This chain's CDR3 is CCARDLKQGTSARYQETQYF. CDR3 bases: TGCTGTGCTAGAGATCTTAAACAGGGGACTAGCGCCAGGTACCAAGAGACCCAGTACTTC.

In this sample, this clonotype turned up many times. The rearrangement joins TRBV5-1 to TRBJ2-1, with D perhaps matching TRBD1 (5 bases). Germline CDR1 reads SGHRS; CDR2 reads YFSETQ. The V gene lost 0 bases and the J gene lost 5 bases, with 12 bases spanning the gap. The CDR3 consists of 15 residues. The CDR3 loop is CASSLARVSNNEQFF. Written as DNA, the CDR3 is TGCGCCAGCAGCTTGGCCAGGGTTTCGAACAATGAGCAGTTCTTC.

This clonotype turned up a few times. The chain is built from TRBV20-1 and TRBJ2-1; D is perhaps TRBD1 (6 bases). The CDR3 consists of 15 residues. Trimming shortened V by 6 bases and J by 0 bases, and 15 bases separated the two germline ends. Germline CDR1 is DFQATT and CDR2 is SNEGSKA (reference sequence). The CDR3 bases are TGCAGTGCATCGGGACATCCGAGCTCCTACAATGAGCAGTTCTTC. This encodes CSASGHPSSYNEQFF.